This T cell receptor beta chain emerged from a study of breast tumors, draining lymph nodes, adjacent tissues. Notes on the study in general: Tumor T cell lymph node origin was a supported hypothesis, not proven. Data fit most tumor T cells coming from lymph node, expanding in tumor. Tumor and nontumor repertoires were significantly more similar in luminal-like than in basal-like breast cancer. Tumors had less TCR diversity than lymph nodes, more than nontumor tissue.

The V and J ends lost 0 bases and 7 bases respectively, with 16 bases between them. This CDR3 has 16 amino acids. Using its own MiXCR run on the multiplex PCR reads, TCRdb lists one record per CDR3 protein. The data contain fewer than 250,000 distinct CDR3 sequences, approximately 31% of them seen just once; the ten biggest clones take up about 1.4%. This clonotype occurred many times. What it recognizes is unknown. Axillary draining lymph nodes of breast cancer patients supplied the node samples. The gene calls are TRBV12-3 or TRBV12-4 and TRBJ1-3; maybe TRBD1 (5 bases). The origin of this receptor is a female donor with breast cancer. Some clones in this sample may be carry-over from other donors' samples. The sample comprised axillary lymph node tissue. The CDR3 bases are TGTGCCAGCAGTTTAGCGGCAGGGCCGGTGGGTAACACCATATATTTT. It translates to CASSLAAGPVGNTIYF.